This is a list of T cell receptor beta chains from one sample in a study of T cell repertoires in cytomegalovirus infection. Which antigens these TCRs recognize remains unknown. TCRdb independently ran MiXCR on the reads; one entry per CDR3 protein. The table records roughly 860,000 distinct CDR3 sequences, about 30% of them present only once. Sequences were derived from cultured CD8+ T cells from PBMCs, sampled from culture after CMV antigen stimulation. These receptors all come from a human donor in good health (CMV status not recorded). Some clones in this sample may be carry-over from other donors' samples. The CDR3 runs from the conserved cysteine through the conserved F or W. A D gene is named only where the DNA matches it firmly. Size values are once, few and many counts, or a class for expanded clones, and some rows have none.

cdr3_nt cdr3_aa v_call d_call clone_size j_call
TGTGCCAGCAGTTATTTCCCCCTAAGACCGGGACAGGGGGATAGCAATCAGCCCCAGCATTTT CASSYFPLRPGQGDSNQPQHF TRBV6-2/TRBV6-3 TRBD1 . TRBJ1-5
TGTGCCAGCCCCGCTGTCGGGGGACGGACTGAAGCTTTCTTT CASPAVGGRTEAFF TRBV6-8 . . TRBJ1-1
TGTGCCAGCAGGGGTCTTGGGCGGTTGGAGGGCTACACCTTC CASRGLGRLEGYTF TRBV12-3/TRBV12-4 . few TRBJ1-2
TGCGCCAGCAGCCAAGTAGAGGGTGGGGATGAGCAGTTCTTC CASSQVEGGDEQFF TRBV4-1 . few TRBJ2-1
TGTGCCAGCGGGACAGGGTTCGCCGGGGAGCTGTTTTTT CASGTGFAGELFF TRBV5-8 TRBD1 . TRBJ2-2
TGTGCCAGCAGTTTCCCACCCCACGGGGTAGTAAGCACAGATACGCAGTATTTT CASSFPPHGVVSTDTQYF TRBV28 . . TRBJ2-3
TGTGCCAGCAGCCCTAGTCTGGCGGTGAGGGAGACCCAGTACTTC CASSPSLAVRETQYF TRBV11-2 . . TRBJ2-5
TGTGCCAGCAGTGACCGGGGAGTAGATACGCAGTATTTT CASSDRGVDTQYF TRBV6-1 . few TRBJ2-3
TGTGCCAGCAGAACTGGGAACAATCAGCCCCAGCATTTT CASRTGNNQPQHF TRBV7-8 . few TRBJ1-5
TGTGCCAGCAGCGTCGGGACAGGGATTTACGACCAGTACTTC CASSVGTGIYDQYF TRBV9 TRBD1 . TRBJ2-5
TGTGCCAGCAGCTCTGACAGGGAAGAAGGGTACAGGCTCGCTTTCTTT CASSSDREEGYRLAFF TRBV7-9 TRBD1 . TRBJ1-1